Listed below are T cell receptor beta chains from one sample, sequenced in a study of blood T cell repertoires in COVID-19. Produced via immunoSEQ multiplex PCR; TCRdb's table is partial and in-frame only. The table has some 170,000 clones, about 79% seen once. Sequencing input: peripheral blood. The receptors come from a woman aged 70-85 years with acute or convalescent COVID-19. The CDR3 runs from the conserved cysteine through the conserved F or W. Fields, in order: J gene, V gene, CDR3 protein.

j_call: TRBJ1-1; v_call: TRBV3-1/TRBV3-2; cdr3_aa: CASSLVKTGMGTEAFF
j_call: TRBJ1-5; v_call: TRBV12-3/TRBV12-4; cdr3_aa: CASREQGDQPQHF
j_call: TRBJ1-4; v_call: TRBV12-3/TRBV12-4; cdr3_aa: CASSLRWNEKLFF
j_call: TRBJ1-2; v_call: TRBV11-3; cdr3_aa: CASSLALEVRGYTF
j_call: TRBJ2-2; v_call: TRBV15; cdr3_aa: CATSGRTSGRSTPGELFF
j_call: TRBJ1-1; v_call: TRBV11-1; cdr3_aa: CATKRPTDTEAFF
j_call: TRBJ2-1; v_call: TRBV5-4; cdr3_aa: CASSFGGGGNEQFF
j_call: TRBJ1-3; v_call: TRBV4-2; cdr3_aa: CASSQLSGGTGNTIYF
j_call: TRBJ2-3; v_call: TRBV11-2; cdr3_aa: CASSLRGQGDTQYF
j_call: TRBJ2-7; v_call: TRBV5-6; cdr3_aa: CASSLYVSGRAYEQYF
j_call: TRBJ2-7; v_call: TRBV7-2; cdr3_aa: CASSSASGRISEQYF
j_call: TRBJ2-7; v_call: TRBV7-9; cdr3_aa: CASSLASGPLPIEQYF
j_call: TRBJ2-3; v_call: TRBV30; cdr3_aa: CAWRQADTQYF
j_call: TRBJ1-5; v_call: TRBV6-1; cdr3_aa: CASSEGPRMPQHF
j_call: TRBJ2-7; v_call: TRBV4-1; cdr3_aa: CASSQYFEREPSYEQYF
j_call: TRBJ2-2; v_call: TRBV2; cdr3_aa: CASSGKGIWSGELFF
j_call: TRBJ1-4; v_call: TRBV19; cdr3_aa: CASTPTQGDEKLFF
j_call: TRBJ2-1; v_call: TRBV11-3; cdr3_aa: CASSLGVGVNEQFF
j_call: TRBJ2-3; v_call: TRBV4-2; cdr3_aa: CASSQGRGRGARTDTQYF
j_call: TRBJ2-1; v_call: TRBV2; cdr3_aa: CASSERQGYNEQFF
j_call: TRBJ2-3; v_call: TRBV11-2; cdr3_aa: CASSITQNPTDTQYF
j_call: TRBJ2-7; v_call: TRBV5-5; cdr3_aa: CASSSRWAHITRF
j_call: TRBJ2-7; v_call: TRBV3-1/TRBV3-2; cdr3_aa: CASSQGYRGDEQYF
j_call: TRBJ2-2; v_call: TRBV18; cdr3_aa: CASSPTTPGQGTSGELFF
j_call: TRBJ2-7; v_call: TRBV27; cdr3_aa: CASSLLGQGADEQYF
j_call: TRBJ2-6; v_call: TRBV6-5; cdr3_aa: CASSRESSGANVLTF
j_call: TRBJ1-2; v_call: TRBV29-1; cdr3_aa: CSVASGAGSYTNYGYTF
j_call: TRBJ2-6; v_call: TRBV7-2; cdr3_aa: CASSGTRQSSGANVLTF
j_call: TRBJ1-6; v_call: TRBV7-3; cdr3_aa: CASSLGGRSPLHF
j_call: TRBJ1-2; v_call: TRBV7-9; cdr3_aa: CASSLQAGTPYGYTF
j_call: TRBJ1-1; v_call: TRBV6-4; cdr3_aa: CASSEVRGHLFKSGTEAFF
j_call: TRBJ2-1; v_call: TRBV18; cdr3_aa: CASSPESSYNEQFF
j_call: TRBJ2-1; v_call: TRBV30; cdr3_aa: CACHRSLSYNEQFF
j_call: TRBJ1-1; v_call: TRBV6-4; cdr3_aa: CASSDTSGSTEAFF
j_call: TRBJ2-7; v_call: TRBV7-2; cdr3_aa: CASSLGGNRYEQYF
j_call: TRBJ2-5; v_call: TRBV7-3; cdr3_aa: CASSPRTSGRETQYF
j_call: TRBJ1-2; v_call: TRBV3-1/TRBV3-2; cdr3_aa: CASSQRLGTGGYGYTF
j_call: TRBJ1-2; v_call: TRBV6-6; cdr3_aa: CASSPGQTYGYTF
j_call: TRBJ1-6; v_call: TRBV3-1/TRBV3-2; cdr3_aa: CASSQGFEGSPLHF
j_call: TRBJ2-2; v_call: TRBV5-1; cdr3_aa: CASSSDRSRGRLFF
j_call: TRBJ1-5; v_call: TRBV30; cdr3_aa: CAWSRGSHQPQHF
j_call: TRBJ2-2; v_call: TRBV19; cdr3_aa: CASSRGNTGELFF
j_call: TRBJ1-4; v_call: TRBV6-6; cdr3_aa: CATTGVGNEKLFF
j_call: TRBJ1-5; v_call: TRBV7-2; cdr3_aa: CASSLGPHSNQPQHF
j_call: TRBJ1-3; v_call: TRBV9; cdr3_aa: CASSVGNRGSPGNTIYF
j_call: TRBJ2-7; v_call: TRBV6-2/TRBV6-3; cdr3_aa: CASSFTRLSYEQYF
j_call: TRBJ2-2; v_call: TRBV7-8; cdr3_aa: CASSIAGGDTGELFF
j_call: TRBJ2-1; v_call: TRBV9; cdr3_aa: CASSVVGSGGSSYNEQFF
j_call: TRBJ1-2; v_call: TRBV6-5; cdr3_aa: CASRFRDRPYYGYTF
j_call: TRBJ1-1; v_call: TRBV10-1; cdr3_aa: CASSESGQGATEAFF
j_call: TRBJ2-1; v_call: TRBV12-5; cdr3_aa: CASGIRTGARYIEQFF
j_call: TRBJ2-2; v_call: TRBV18; cdr3_aa: CASSSRQGHTGELFF
j_call: TRBJ2-2; v_call: TRBV7-3; cdr3_aa: CASSLKQGATGELFF
j_call: TRBJ1-6; v_call: TRBV6-6; cdr3_aa: CASSPPGGRQVNSPLHF
j_call: TRBJ1-1; v_call: TRBV4-2; cdr3_aa: CASSQPGQRNTEAFF